The 14 T cell receptor beta chains given below trace back to one sample, sequenced in a study of blood T cell repertoires in COVID-19. Assay used: immunoSEQ multiplex PCR; TCRdb lists only in-frame clones, some missing. The sample carries 200,000 to 300,000 clones, around 90% recorded once. The sample comprised peripheral blood. The receptors were gathered from an older woman with COVID-19, enrolled during active disease.

The chain links TRBV7-2 to TRBJ1-1; D uncertain. Trimming took off 5 bases at V and 1 base at J, with 11 bases between the two ends. This CDR3 is built from 14 residues. Looked up from germline, CDR1 is SGHTA and CDR2 is FQGNSA. The DNA for the CDR3 is TGTGCCAGCAGCCCCCGCAGAGGGAACACTGAAGCTTTCTTT. It encodes CASSPRRGNTEAFF.

The chain uses TRBV9 and TRBJ1-2, with D possibly TRBD1 on 6 matching bases. Looked up from germline, CDR1 is SGDLS and CDR2 is YYNGEE. The CDR3 spans 16 residues. Trimming left V 2 bases short and J 4 bases short, with 18 bases between. The CDR3: CASSVGLARGFYGYTF. For the CDR3, the DNA is TGTGCCAGCAGCGTGGGGCTGGCCAGGGGATTCTATGGCTACACCTTC.

This chain connects TRBV6-2 or TRBV6-3 to TRBJ2-7, with TRBD2 identical over 8 bases. Germline CDR1 MNHEY, CDR2 SVGEGT. With V trimmed by 6 bases and J by 5 bases, 12 bases remained unmatched. The CDR3 sequence is 15 residues long. This CDR3 reads CASSKDSGRAHEQYF. The CDR3 coding sequence is TGTGCCAGCAGCAAGGACTCCGGGAGGGCCCACGAGCAGTACTTC.

This chain connects TRBV4-1 to TRBJ2-7, with D hard to call. This CDR3 has 14 residues. The V end was cut by 1 base, the J end by 3 bases, with 10 bases between. Germline CDR1 is MGHRA and CDR2 is YSYEKL. The CDR3 protein is CASSQGRHSYEQYF. DNA of the CDR3: TGCGCCAGCAGCCAAGGACGCCACAGCTACGAGCAGTACTTC.

Here the CDR3 DNA reads TGTGCCAGCAGGCAGTGGGGACAGACTAATGAAAAACTGTTTTTT. This gives the protein CASRQWGQTNEKLFF. This chain joins TRBV27 and TRBJ1-4; 7 bases match TRBD1. Germline V CDR1 and CDR2: MNHEY, SMNVEV (reference sequence). V lost 6 bases to trimming and J lost 2 bases; unmatched junction nucleotides: 6. The CDR3 extends over 15 amino acids.

This clone was counted ten times or more. The chain recombines TRBV15 with TRBJ2-7; D unclear. CDR3 length equals 15 residues. V was pared by 3 bases and J by 4 bases, with 16 bases between. Germline-derived CDR1 and CDR2 are LNHNV and YYDKDF (reference sequence). In DNA, the CDR3 is TGTGCCACCAGCAGCCCCGGCCGTCTGGAGTACGAGCAGTACTTC. Translation: CATSSPGRLEYEQYF.

This chain links TRBV5-6 with TRBJ2-1; the match to TRBD2 covers 7 bases. Trimming took 2 bases from V and 2 from J; bases not matched to a gene: 4. Germline assignment: CDR1 SGHDT and CDR2 YYEEEE. The CDR3 is 15 residues long. The CDR3 nucleotides are TGTGCCAGCAGCTTTCGGGGAGGGCCCTACAATGAGCAGTTCTTC. It translates to CASSFRGGPYNEQFF.

This clone came up once. The CDR3 spells CASSQGNLASYNEQFF. In nucleotides, the CDR3 is TGTGCCAGCAGCCAAGGTAATCTAGCGTCCTACAATGAGCAGTTCTTC. This chain uses TRBV3-1 (or the pseudogene TRBV3-2) with TRBJ2-1, with D possibly TRBD2 on 6 matching bases. The CDR3 runs 16 residues. Germline loops: CDR1 LGHDT, CDR2 YNNKEL (reference sequence). V was trimmed by 1 base and J by 1 base, leaving 11 bases between them.

The rearrangement links TRBV18 to TRBJ2-1; 7 nucleotides agree with TRBD1. The CDR3 sequence is 18 residues long. J gave up 5 bases and V 3 bases, and 16 bases lay outside the gene matches. Germline CDR1 reads KGHSH; CDR2 reads LQKENI. The CDR3 loop is CASSPHPPGTVFHNEQFF. The CDR3 region has the DNA TGTGCCAGCTCACCGCACCCTCCCGGGACAGTCTTTCACAATGAGCAGTTCTTC.

A few counts support this clone. The chain links TRBV5-4 to TRBJ2-2; D unresolved. CDR1 SGHNT and CDR2 YYREEE come from the germline V gene (reference sequence). Trimming stripped 0 bases from V and 2 bases from J, with 8 bases between. The CDR3 sequence is 15 residues long. This CDR3 is CASSLGADNTGELFF. CDR3 bases: TGTGCCAGCAGCTTGGGGGCAGATAACACCGGGGAGCTGTTTTTT.

V usage is TRBV28 and J usage is TRBJ2-7; possibly TRBD2 for D (6 bases). CDR1 MDHEN and CDR2 SYDVKM come from the germline V gene. This CDR3 has 15 amino acids. The V gene lost 3 bases and the J gene lost 7 bases, with 19 bases spanning the gap. CDR3 DNA: TGTGCCAGCAGTTTGGGTGGGGGGTGGCTGAGTGAGCAGTACTTC. Its protein is CASSLGGGWLSEQYF. The whole variable domain, remainder taken from reference TRBV28 and TRBJ2-7, is DVKVTQSSRYLVKRTGEKVFLECVQDMDHENMFWYRQDPGLGLRLIYFSYDVKMKEKGDIPEGYSVSREKKERFSLILESASTNQTSMYLCASSLGGGWLSEQYFGPGTRLTVT.

This chain uses TRBV4-3 with TRBJ2-7, with D unclear. Germline CDR1 is LGHNA and CDR2 is YSLEER. This CDR3 is built from 13 residues. With 1 base removed from V and 6 bases from J, the gap between germline ends came to 10 bases. This chain's CDR3 is CASSQVTVSEQYF. CDR3 in DNA: TGCGCCAGCAGCCAAGTCACAGTAAGCGAGCAGTACTTC.

The V call is TRBV7-6, the J call TRBJ1-4; 8 bases match TRBD1. Germline V lookup: CDR1 SGHVS, CDR2 FNYEAQ. The CDR3 extends over 15 amino acids. Trimming took 4 bases from V and 3 from J; bases not matched to a gene: 4. Here the CDR3 reads CASSSAGGSNEKLFF. The CDR3 DNA reads TGTGCCAGCAGCTCTGCAGGGGGCTCTAATGAAAAACTGTTTTTT. Based on the CDR3 plus reference TRBV7-6 and TRBJ1-4, the full variable domain is GAGVSQSPRYKVTKRGQDVALRCDPISGHVSLYWYRQALGQGPEFLTYFNYEAQQDKSGLPNDRFSAERPEGSISTLTIQRTEQRDSAMYRCASSSAGGSNEKLFFGSGTQLSVL.

The J gene is TRBJ1-1, the V gene TRBV7-8; D is ambiguous. The V and J ends lost 5 bases and 1 base respectively, with 11 bases between them. The CDR3 contains 14 residues. CDR1 is SGHVS and CDR2 is FQNEAQ in the germline V gene. CDR3 amino acids: CASSAAAGNTEAFF. In DNA form, the CDR3 reads TGTGCCAGCAGCGCCGCCGCGGGGAACACTGAAGCTTTCTTT. Full variable domain (outside the CDR3, taken from reference TRBV7-8 and TRBJ1-1): GAGVSQSPRYKVAKRGQDVALRCDPISGHVSLFWYQQALGQGPEFLTYFQNEAQLDKSGLPSDRFFAERPEGSVSTLKIQRTQQEDSAVYLCASSAAAGNTEAFFGQGTRLTVV.